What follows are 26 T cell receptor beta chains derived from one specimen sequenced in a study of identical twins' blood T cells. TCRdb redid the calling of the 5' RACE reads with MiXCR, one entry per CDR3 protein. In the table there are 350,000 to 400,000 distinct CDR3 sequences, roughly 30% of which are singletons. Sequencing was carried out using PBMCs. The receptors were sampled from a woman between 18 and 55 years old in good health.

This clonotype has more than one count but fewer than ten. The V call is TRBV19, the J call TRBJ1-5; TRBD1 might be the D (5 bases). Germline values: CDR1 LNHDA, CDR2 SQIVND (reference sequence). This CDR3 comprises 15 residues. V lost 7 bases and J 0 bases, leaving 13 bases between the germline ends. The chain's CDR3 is CASMWQGYSNQPQHF. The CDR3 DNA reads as TGTGCCAGTATGTGGCAGGGCTATAGCAATCAGCCCCAGCATTTT.

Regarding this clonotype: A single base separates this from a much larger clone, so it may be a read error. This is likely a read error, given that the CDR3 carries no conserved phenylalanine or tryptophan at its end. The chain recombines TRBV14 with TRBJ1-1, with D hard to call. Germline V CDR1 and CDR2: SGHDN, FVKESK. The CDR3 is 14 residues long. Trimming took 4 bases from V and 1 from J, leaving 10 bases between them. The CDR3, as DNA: TGTGCCAGCAGCCGTTTTGGTAAGAACACTGAAGCTTTCTCT. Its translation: CASSRFGKNTEAFS.

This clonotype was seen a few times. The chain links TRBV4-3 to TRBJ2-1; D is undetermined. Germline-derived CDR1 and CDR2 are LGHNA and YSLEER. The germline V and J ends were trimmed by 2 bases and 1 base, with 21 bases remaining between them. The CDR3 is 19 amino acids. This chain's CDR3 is CASSQHPVPLSTSYNEQFF. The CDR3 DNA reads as TGCGCCAGCAGCCAACATCCGGTCCCACTGTCGACATCCTACAATGAGCAGTTCTTC.

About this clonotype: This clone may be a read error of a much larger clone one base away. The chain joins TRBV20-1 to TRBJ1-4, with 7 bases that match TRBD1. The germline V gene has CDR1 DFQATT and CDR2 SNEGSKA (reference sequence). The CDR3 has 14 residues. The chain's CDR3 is CSASTGNGDEKLLF. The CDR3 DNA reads TGCAGTGCTTCGACAGGGAACGGTGATGAAAAACTGCTTTTT.

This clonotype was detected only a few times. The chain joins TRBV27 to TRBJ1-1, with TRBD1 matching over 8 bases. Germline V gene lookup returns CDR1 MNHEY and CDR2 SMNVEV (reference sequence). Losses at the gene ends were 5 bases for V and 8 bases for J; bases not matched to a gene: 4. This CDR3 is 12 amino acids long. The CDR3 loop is CASSPGQGEAFF. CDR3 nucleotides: TGTGCCAGCAGTCCAGGACAGGGAGAAGCTTTCTTT.

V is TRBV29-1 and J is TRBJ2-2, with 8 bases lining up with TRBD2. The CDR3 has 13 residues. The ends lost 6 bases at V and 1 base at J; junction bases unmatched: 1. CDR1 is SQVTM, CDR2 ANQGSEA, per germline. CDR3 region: CSVSGGNTGELFF. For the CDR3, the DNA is TGCAGCGTGAGCGGGGGGAACACCGGGGAGCTGTTTTTT.

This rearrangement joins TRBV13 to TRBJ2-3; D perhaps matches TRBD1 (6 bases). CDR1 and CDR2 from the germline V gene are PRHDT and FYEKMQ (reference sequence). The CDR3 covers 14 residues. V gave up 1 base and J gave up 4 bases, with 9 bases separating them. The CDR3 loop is CASSLDRAADTQYF. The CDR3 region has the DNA TGTGCCAGCAGCTTAGACAGGGCCGCAGATACGCAGTATTTT.

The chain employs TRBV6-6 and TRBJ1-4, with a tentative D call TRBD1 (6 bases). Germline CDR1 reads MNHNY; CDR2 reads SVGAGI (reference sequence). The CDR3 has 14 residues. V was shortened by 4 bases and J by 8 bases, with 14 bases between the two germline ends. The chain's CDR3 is CASSFQGSQEKLFF. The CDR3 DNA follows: TGTGCCAGCAGTTTTCAGGGGTCCCAGGAAAAACTGTTTTTT.

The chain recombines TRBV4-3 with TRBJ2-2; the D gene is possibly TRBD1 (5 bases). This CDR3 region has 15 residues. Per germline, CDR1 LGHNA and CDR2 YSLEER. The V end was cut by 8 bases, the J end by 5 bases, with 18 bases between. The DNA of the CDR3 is TGCGCCAGCTCGAACGACAGAGGTCGGACCGGGGAGCTGTTTTTT. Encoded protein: CASSNDRGRTGELFF.

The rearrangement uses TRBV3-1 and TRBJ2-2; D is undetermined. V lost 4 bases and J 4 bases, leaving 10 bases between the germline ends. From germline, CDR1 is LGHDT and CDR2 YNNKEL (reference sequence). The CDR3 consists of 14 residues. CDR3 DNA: TGTGCCAGCAGCCCCGGATACAGCACCGGGGAGCTGTTTTTT. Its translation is CASSPGYSTGELFF.

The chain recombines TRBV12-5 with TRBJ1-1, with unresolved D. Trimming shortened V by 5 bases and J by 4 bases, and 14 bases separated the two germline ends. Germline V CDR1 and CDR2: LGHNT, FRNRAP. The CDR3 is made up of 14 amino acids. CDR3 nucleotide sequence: TGTGCTAGTGGTCGGGCAGAAGCTAGCACTGAAGCTTTCTTT. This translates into CASGRAEASTEAFF.

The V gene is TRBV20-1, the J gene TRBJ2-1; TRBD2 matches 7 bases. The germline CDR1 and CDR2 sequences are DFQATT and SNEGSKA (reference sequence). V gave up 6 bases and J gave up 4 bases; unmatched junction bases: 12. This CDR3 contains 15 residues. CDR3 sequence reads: CSARGVLKGYNEQFF. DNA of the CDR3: TGCAGTGCCCGGGGGGTCCTAAAGGGGTACAATGAGCAGTTCTTC.

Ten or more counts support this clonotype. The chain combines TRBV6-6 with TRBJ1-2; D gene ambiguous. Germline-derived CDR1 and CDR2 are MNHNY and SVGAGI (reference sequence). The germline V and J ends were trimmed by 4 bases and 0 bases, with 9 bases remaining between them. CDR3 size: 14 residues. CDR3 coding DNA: TGTGCCAGCAGTTTTACCGACGCTAACTATGGCTACACCTTC. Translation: CASSFTDANYGYTF.

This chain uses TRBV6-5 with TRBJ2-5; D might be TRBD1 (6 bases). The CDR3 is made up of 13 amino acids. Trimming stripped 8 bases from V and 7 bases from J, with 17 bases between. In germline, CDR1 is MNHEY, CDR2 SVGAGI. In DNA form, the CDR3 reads TGTGCCAGCTGGACAGCCGGGAAAGGGACCCAGTACTTC. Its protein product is CASWTAGKGTQYF.

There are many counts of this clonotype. As DNA, the CDR3 is TGCAGCGTTGATGGGGGGTTTGAAGCTTTCTTT. Translation: CSVDGGFEAFF. This sequence joins TRBV29-1 and TRBJ1-1; a possible D gene is TRBD1 (5 bases). Germline V CDR1 and CDR2: SQVTM, ANQGSEA. Trimming left V 3 bases short and J 7 bases short, with 9 bases between. The CDR3 has 11 amino acids. Complete variable domain (other parts from reference TRBV29-1 and TRBJ1-1): SAVISQKPSRDICQRGTSLTIQCQVDSQVTMMFWYRQQPGQSLTLIATANQGSEATYESGFVIDKFPISRPNLTFSTLTVSNMSPEDSSIYLCSVDGGFEAFFGQGTRLTVV.

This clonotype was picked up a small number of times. The CDR3 region is CSVEGGANVLTF. CDR3 nucleotides: TGCAGCGTTGAAGGTGGGGCCAACGTCCTGACTTTC. The genes are TRBV29-1 and TRBJ2-6; D remains unclear. V was shortened by 1 base and J by 3 bases, with 1 base between the two germline ends. The CDR3 consists of 12 residues. Germline CDR1 SQVTM, CDR2 ANQGSEA.

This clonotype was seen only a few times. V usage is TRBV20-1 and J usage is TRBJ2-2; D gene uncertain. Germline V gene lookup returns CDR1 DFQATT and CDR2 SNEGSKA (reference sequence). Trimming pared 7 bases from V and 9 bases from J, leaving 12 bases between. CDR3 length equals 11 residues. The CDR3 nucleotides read TGCAGTGGACGGGTGGGGAGGGAGCTGTTTTTT. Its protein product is CSGRVGRELFF.

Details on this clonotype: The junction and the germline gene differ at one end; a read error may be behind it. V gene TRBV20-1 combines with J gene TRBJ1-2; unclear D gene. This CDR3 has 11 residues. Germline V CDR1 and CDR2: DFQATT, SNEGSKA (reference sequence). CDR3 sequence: CSASDDWRLPF. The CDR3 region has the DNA TGCAGTGCTAGCGACGACTGGCGTCTACCCTTC.

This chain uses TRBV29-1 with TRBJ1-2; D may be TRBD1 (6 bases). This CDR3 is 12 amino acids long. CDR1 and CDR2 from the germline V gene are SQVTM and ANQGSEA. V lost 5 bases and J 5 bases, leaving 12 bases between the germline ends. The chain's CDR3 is CSVRGAGYGYTF. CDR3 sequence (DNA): TGCAGCGTTAGGGGGGCGGGATATGGCTACACCTTC.

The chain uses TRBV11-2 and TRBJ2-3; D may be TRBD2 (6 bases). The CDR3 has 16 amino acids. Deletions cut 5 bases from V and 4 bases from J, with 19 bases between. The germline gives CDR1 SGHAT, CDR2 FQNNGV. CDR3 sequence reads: CASSGSGLEVSDTQYF. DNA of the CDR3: TGTGCCAGCAGCGGATCGGGACTGGAGGTTTCAGATACGCAGTATTTT.

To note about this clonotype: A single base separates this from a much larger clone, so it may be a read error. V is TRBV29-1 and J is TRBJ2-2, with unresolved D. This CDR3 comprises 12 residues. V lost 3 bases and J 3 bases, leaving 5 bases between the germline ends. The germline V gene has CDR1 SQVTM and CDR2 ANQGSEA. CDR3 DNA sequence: TGCAGCGTTGAGCGGCACACCGGGGAGCTGTTTTTT. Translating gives CSVERHTGELFF.

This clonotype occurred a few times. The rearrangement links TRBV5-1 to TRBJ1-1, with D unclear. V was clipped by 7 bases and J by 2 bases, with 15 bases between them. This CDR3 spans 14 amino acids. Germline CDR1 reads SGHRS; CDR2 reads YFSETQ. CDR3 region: CASAPLVGNTEAFF. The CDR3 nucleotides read TGCGCCAGCGCGCCCTTGGTAGGTAACACTGAAGCTTTCTTT.

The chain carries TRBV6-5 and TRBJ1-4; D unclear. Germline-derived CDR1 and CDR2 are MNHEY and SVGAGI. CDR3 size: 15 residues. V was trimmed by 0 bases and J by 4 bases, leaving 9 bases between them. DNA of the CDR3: TGTGCCAGCAGTTACTCACACAGTTATAATGAAAAACTGTTTTTT. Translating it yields CASSYSHSYNEKLFF.

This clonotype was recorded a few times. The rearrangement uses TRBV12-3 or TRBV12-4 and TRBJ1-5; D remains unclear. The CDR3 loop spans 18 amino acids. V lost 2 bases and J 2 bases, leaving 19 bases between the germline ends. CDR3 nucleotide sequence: TGTGCCAGCAGTTTATCCTTGAGGAGCCCTTATGGCAATCAGCCCCAGCATTTT. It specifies CASSLSLRSPYGNQPQHF.

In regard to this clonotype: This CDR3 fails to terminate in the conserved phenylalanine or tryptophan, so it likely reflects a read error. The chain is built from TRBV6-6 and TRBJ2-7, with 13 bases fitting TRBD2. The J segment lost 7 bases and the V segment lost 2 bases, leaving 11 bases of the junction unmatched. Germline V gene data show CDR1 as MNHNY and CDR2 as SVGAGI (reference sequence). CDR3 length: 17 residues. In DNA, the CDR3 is TGTGCCAGCAGTTACCCTGGGACTAGCGGGAAAACGAGGGAGCAGTACTCC. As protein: CASSYPGTSGKTREQYS.

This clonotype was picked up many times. The CDR3 coding sequence is TGCAGCGTCCAAATAGGGAACACTGAAGCTTTCTTT. Protein product: CSVQIGNTEAFF. V usage is TRBV29-1 and J usage is TRBJ1-1; D call uncertain. Germline CDR1 reads SQVTM; CDR2 reads ANQGSEA. V lost 6 bases and J lost 1, with 9 bases in between. CDR3 length: 12 amino acids.